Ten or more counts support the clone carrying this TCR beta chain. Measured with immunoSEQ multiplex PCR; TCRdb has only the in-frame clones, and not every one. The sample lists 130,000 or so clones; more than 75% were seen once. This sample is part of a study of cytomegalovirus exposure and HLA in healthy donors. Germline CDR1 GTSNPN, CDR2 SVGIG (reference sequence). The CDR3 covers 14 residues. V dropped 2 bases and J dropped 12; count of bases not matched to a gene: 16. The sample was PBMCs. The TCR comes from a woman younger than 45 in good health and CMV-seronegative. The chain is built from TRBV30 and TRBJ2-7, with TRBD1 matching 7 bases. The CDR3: CAWSPSGQPHRSYF. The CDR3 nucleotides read TGTGCCTGGAGTCCCTCGGGACAGCCTCATAGGTCGTACTTC.